Given below is one T cell receptor (beta chain) in context. This sample is part of a study of blood T cell repertoires in COVID-19. Study as a whole: Either two negative PCRs, clearance, or symptom resolution qualified Cohort 3 donors as recovered. Samples representing acute and convalescent COVID-19 were sourced from the United States, Italy and Spain.

Across over 20 US areas, participants ranged in age from about 18 to 90 years. Cohorts were determined from participant-reported clinical history. This CDR3 spans 13 amino acids. The V and J ends lost 5 bases and 0 bases respectively, with 5 bases between them. Germline CDR1 MDHEN, CDR2 SYDVKM. Only in-frame clones appear in the TCRdb table, and some are missing; sequencing was by immunoSEQ multiplex PCR. Among about 270,000 clones listed, approximately 90% were seen once. The specimen sequenced was PBMCs or T cells enriched from blood (not recorded which). V and J are TRBV28 and TRBJ1-3; no clear D. This receptor was identified in a woman aged 60-75 years in a cohort exposed to, infected with or recovered from COVID-19 (not recorded which). The CDR3 DNA reads TGTGCCAGCAGTGAGAACTCTGGAAACACCATATATTTT. Its translation is CASSENSGNTIYF.